This T cell receptor beta chain was sequenced for a study of CD8 T cells in Susac syndrome. Random hexamers served to reverse transcribe about 0.5 to 1 ug RNA. Each CDR3 protein gets one entry after TCRdb re-called the immunoSEQ multiplex PCR reads with MiXCR. The sample shows hundreds of thousands of distinct CDR3 sequences, roughly 85% of them seen only once. Germline CDR1 reads DFQATT; CDR2 reads SNEGSKA (reference sequence). Trimming left V 7 bases short and J 5 bases short, with 12 bases between. The CDR3 runs to 11 residues. The sequence was obtained from a human donor with multiple sclerosis. The chain couples TRBV20-1 to TRBJ2-7, with D maybe TRBD1 (5 bases). The sequencing sample was made of CD8+ T cells from PBMCs. CDR3 coding DNA: TGCAGTGACCTACAGGAAAACGAGCAGTACTTC. Translation gives CSDLQENEQYF.